This T cell receptor beta chain was sequenced in a study of T cells after yellow fever vaccination. This clonotype was recorded many times. Its antigen is unknown. The authors made TCR cDNA by 5'RACE template switching, adding a universal primer site and UMIs. TCRdb ran MiXCR on the 5' RACE reads and lists one entry per CDR3 protein. Of 310,000 or so distinct CDR3 sequences detected, roughly 3.5% appear once; the ten largest clones hold about a quarter. Study-wide findings and caveats: Post-booster repertoires again held most primary-vaccination clones (roughly 95% CD4, around 90% CD8).

Germline assignment: CDR1 SGHTA and CDR2 FQGNSA. With 1 base clipped from V and 8 bases from J, the junction kept 1 base outside the gene matches. This CDR3 comprises 14 residues. V gene TRBV7-2 combines with J gene TRBJ2-1, with TRBD2 identical over 11 bases. This material consisted of PBMCs, taken on the day of the yellow fever booster vaccination. The TCR comes from a man between 18 and 29 years old who received the YFV17D yellow fever vaccine. In DNA form, the CDR3 reads TGTGCCAGCAGCTTAGGACTAGCGGGGTATGAGCAGTTCTTC. This gives the protein CASSLGLAGYEQFF. The entire variable domain, with the rest obtained from reference TRBV7-2 and TRBJ2-1, is as follows: GAGVSQSPSNKVTEKGKDVELRCDPISGHTALYWYRQSLGQGLEFLIYFQGNSAPDKSGLPSDRFSAERTGGSVSTLTIQRTQQEDSAVYLCASSLGLAGYEQFFGPGTRLTVL.